These 5 T cell receptor beta chains were all obtained from the same sample, sequenced in a study of blood T cell repertoires in COVID-19. Assay: immunoSEQ multiplex PCR; the TCRdb copy retains only in-frame clones and omits some. Seen here are 150,000 to 170,000 clones, 76% observed once, and the top ten hold 3% to 4.5%. What was sequenced was peripheral blood. These receptors all stem from a woman of 80 years or more with acute or convalescent COVID-19.

The chain employs TRBV12-3 or TRBV12-4 and TRBJ2-1; 7 nucleotides match TRBD2. Losses at the gene ends were 5 bases for V and 15 bases for J; bases not matched to a gene: 7. CDR3 length: 11 residues. CDR3 amino acids: CASSQRDYAFF. The CDR3, as DNA: TGTGCCAGCAGTCAGCGGGACTATGCGTTCTTC.

This clone was seen more than once but under ten times. The chain uses TRBV19 and TRBJ1-6; D perhaps matches TRBD1 (5 bases). Germline V gene sequence: CDR1 LNHDA, CDR2 SQIVND (reference sequence). The CDR3 totals 19 residues. V lost 0 bases to trimming and J lost 7 bases, with 22 bases between them. The CDR3 DNA sequence: TGTGCCAGTAGTATAGAAACGAATCTCAGGCCAGGGCGGAATTCACCCCTCCACTTT. Amino acids: CASSIETNLRPGRNSPLHF.

This clone was seen once. This chain connects TRBV18 to TRBJ2-1, with 8 bases matching TRBD1. The ends lost 1 base at V and 1 base at J; junction bases unmatched: 6. There are 17 residues in the CDR3. Germline CDR1 reads KGHSH; CDR2 reads LQKENI. CDR3 DNA: TGTGCCAGCTCACCACTTACCGGGGACAGGTCCTACAATGAGCAGTTCTTC. This sequence encodes CASSPLTGDRSYNEQFF. The whole variable domain, filled in from reference TRBV18 and TRBJ2-1, reads NAGVMQNPRHLVRRRGQEARLRCSPMKGHSHVYWYRQLPEEGLKFMVYLQKENIIDESGMPKERFSAEFPKEGPSILRIQQVVRGDSAAYFCASSPLTGDRSYNEQFFGPGTRLTVL.

This chain connects TRBV30 to TRBJ2-3, with 9 positions matching TRBD2. The CDR3 contains 18 residues. V lost 5 bases to trimming and J lost 0 bases; unmatched junction nucleotides: 15. Germline CDR1 is GTSNPN and CDR2 is SVGIG (reference sequence). This CDR3 reads CAWGGEPSGDPSTDTQYF. The CDR3 coding sequence is TGTGCCTGGGGAGGGGAACCTAGCGGGGACCCTAGCACAGATACGCAGTATTTT.

The rearrangement joins TRBV3-1 (or the pseudogene TRBV3-2) to TRBJ1-6; unclear D gene. The CDR3 sequence is 13 residues long. V dropped 1 base and J dropped 11 bases, with 9 bases sitting between them. The V gene's germline CDR1 is LGHDT and CDR2 YNNKEL (reference sequence). This chain's CDR3 is CASSQVSLTPLHF. The DNA for the CDR3 is TGTGCCAGCAGCCAAGTCAGTTTAACACCCCTCCACTTT.